This T cell receptor (beta chain) derives from a study of blood T cell repertoires in COVID-19. The wider study: Sites in the United States, Italy and Spain provided acute and convalescent COVID-19 samples. Nucleic acid was either cDNA or gDNA, and it came from T cells, B-cell-depleted T cells, or PBMCs.

Authors' data handling: Scientists estimated how many nucleated cells there were by amplifying reference gene primers. The repertoire was sequenced with immunoSEQ multiplex PCR; TCRdb's copy has only in-frame clones and lacks some. D and trimming come from the DNA, and the V and J calls and clone size come from that table. The data contain fewer than 40,000 clones, 85% of them singletons. V lost 4 bases to trimming and J lost 4 bases, with 11 bases between them. Looked up from germline, CDR1 is SGHKS and CDR2 is YYEKEE (reference sequence). This CDR3 has 13 residues. The chain links TRBV5-5 to TRBJ1-2, with a possible D match to TRBD1 (5 bases). The clonotype was recovered from a human donor in a cohort sampled during active COVID-19. The sample was peripheral blood. The CDR3 nucleotides read TGTGCCAGCAGCGCCAGGGTAGGCTATGGCTACACCTTC. It is translated as CASSARVGYGYTF.